Below, 32 T cell receptor beta chains from the same sample are listed, as sequenced in a study of T cells expressing NK-cell markers (dated by TCRdb to 2020 to 2021). The method was 5' RACE. Instrument on record: Illumina HiSeq 2000. With the reads reprocessed by TCRdb, a single entry stands for each CDR3 protein sequence and no DNA is reported. The sample's own table lists about 160,000 distinct CDR3 sequences. Around 20% of the sample is held by the ten biggest clonotypes. Specimen: blood T cells: a sorted CD56 or NKG2C T cell subset, CD4+ or CD8+ T cells, or bulk PBMC T cells (not recorded which). Receptors were obtained from a man aged 18 to 69 in good health.

The V and J genes are TRBV7-9 and TRBJ2-5. Germline V gene data show CDR1 as SEHNR and CDR2 as FQNEAQ (reference sequence). The CDR3 spans 12 residues. CDR3 in amino acids: CASSSGEETQYF.

The chain links TRBV6-1 to TRBJ2-7; checking the TCRdb D call of TRBD2 is not possible without DNA. The germline CDR1 and CDR2 sequences are MNHNS and SASEGT. The CDR3 covers 15 residues. CDR3 protein: CASSEVEGSAYEQYF.

The chain links TRBV2 to TRBJ2-1. The CDR3 contains 12 residues. Germline CDR1 SNHLY, CDR2 FYNNEI. The CDR3: CASSGTQDEQFF.

The chain has TRBV15 and TRBJ1-5; checking the TCRdb D call of TRBD1 is not possible without DNA. The CDR3 contains 16 residues. The germline gives CDR1 LNHNV, CDR2 YYDKDF (reference sequence). The CDR3 sequence is CATSRAGGQGGQPQHF.

The chain joins TRBV13 to TRBJ2-1. There are 16 residues in the CDR3. The germline V gene encodes CDR1 PRHDT and CDR2 FYEKMQ (reference sequence). The chain's CDR3 is CASSLGLRDSYNEQFF.

This chain uses TRBV7-9 with TRBJ1-1; without DNA, the TCRdb call of TRBD1 cannot be checked. Germline CDR1 SEHNR, CDR2 FQNEAQ (reference sequence). The CDR3 is made up of 13 amino acids. CDR3 sequence reads: CASSTRGGGSAFF.

The chain joins TRBV12-3 or TRBV12-4 to TRBJ2-7; as DNA is missing, the TRBD2 call by TCRdb cannot be tested. There are 13 residues in the CDR3. The CDR3 sequence is CASSSVVRWAQYF.

The chain carries TRBV2 and TRBJ2-1; TCRdb reports TRBD1, a call that lacks DNA to check it against. CDR3 length: 13 residues. Germline CDR1 reads SNHLY; CDR2 reads FYNNEI. This CDR3 reads CASSFWRGNEQFF.

V usage is TRBV28 and J usage is TRBJ1-6. The CDR3 runs to 16 residues. Germline V gene data show CDR1 as MDHEN and CDR2 as SYDVKM. The CDR3 sequence: CASNDLGGRINSPLHF.

The J gene is TRBJ2-5, the V gene TRBV28; there is no DNA to check the TCRdb D call of TRBD1. Germline V CDR1 and CDR2: MDHEN, SYDVKM. This CDR3 region has 15 residues. This CDR3 reads CASSIARGRVETQYF.

V usage is TRBV24-1 and J usage is TRBJ2-1; the TCRdb D gene call, TRBD1, has no DNA to confirm it. In germline, CDR1 is KGHDR, CDR2 SFDVKD. This CDR3 region has 17 residues. CDR3 in amino acids: CATSDPTDRGRYNEQFF.

The rearrangement links TRBV27 to TRBJ2-7; there is no DNA to check the TCRdb D call of TRBD2. The CDR3 extends over 15 amino acids. The V gene's germline CDR1 is MNHEY and CDR2 SMNVEV (reference sequence). Here the CDR3 reads CASSLTMRGSYEQYF.

The V and J genes are TRBV2 and TRBJ2-7; TCRdb reports TRBD1, a call that lacks DNA to check it against. CDR3 size: 18 residues. CDR1 and CDR2 from the germline V gene are SNHLY and FYNNEI. The CDR3 sequence is CASSESSLPGQGNYEQYF. Full variable domain (remainder filled in from reference TRBV2 and TRBJ2-7): EPEVTQTPSHQVTQMGQEVILRCVPISNHLYFYWYRQILGQKVEFLVSFYNNEISEKSEIFDDQFSVERPDGSNFTLKIRSTKLEDSAMYFCASSESSLPGQGNYEQYFGPGTRLTVT.

This sequence joins TRBV5-6 and TRBJ1-1; the TRBD1 assignment by TCRdb is unverifiable without DNA. The CDR3 runs to 11 residues. Germline loops: CDR1 SGHDT, CDR2 YYEEEE. The CDR3 here is CASTKGGSAFF.

The chain joins TRBV7-9 to TRBJ1-1; checking the TCRdb D call of TRBD1 is not possible without DNA. Germline assignment: CDR1 SEHNR and CDR2 FQNEAQ (reference sequence). This CDR3 is 16 amino acids long. CDR3 residues: CASSARTGRPNTEAFF.

The rearrangement joins TRBV28 to TRBJ2-1; there is no DNA to check the TCRdb D call of TRBD1. The CDR3 is 14 residues long. Germline CDR1 and CDR2: MDHEN and SYDVKM. The CDR3 here is CASTPGLRDHEQFF.

This chain connects TRBV11-2 to TRBJ2-7. This CDR3 contains 13 residues. Germline V gives CDR1 SGHAT, CDR2 FQNNGV. The CDR3 sequence: CASSWMIGYEQYF. The full variable domain, its missing parts supplied by reference TRBV11-2 and TRBJ2-7, is EAGVAQSPRYKIIEKRQSVAFWCNPISGHATLYWYQQILGQGPKLLIQFQNNGVVDDSQLPKDRFSAERLKGVDSTLKIQPAKLEDSAVYLCASSWMIGYEQYFGPGTRLTVT.

The chain has TRBV20-1 and TRBJ1-4; the TCRdb D gene call, TRBD1, has no DNA to confirm it. The CDR3 is 14 residues long. Germline lookup yields CDR1 DFQATT and CDR2 SNEGSKA (reference sequence). The CDR3 region is CSADADRGSEKLFF.

The chain links TRBV12-3 or TRBV12-4 to TRBJ1-6; TCRdb designates TRBD1, a call that cannot be tested without DNA. The CDR3 is 16 residues long. CDR3 sequence: CASSFIFGTVNSPLHF.

The chain uses TRBV2 and TRBJ2-1; the D gene TCRdb calls, TRBD2, cannot be checked with no DNA. Germline CDR1 SNHLY, CDR2 FYNNEI. The CDR3 has 15 residues. CDR3 region: CASYRGTSGGAEQFF.

The V gene is TRBV7-8, the J gene TRBJ1-2. Germline V gene data show CDR1 as SGHVS and CDR2 as FQNEAQ. The CDR3 consists of 16 residues. The CDR3 region is CASSLGSGMMNYGYTF.

The chain links TRBV11-2 to TRBJ2-6; TCRdb names TRBD1, which stays unverified in the absence of DNA. CDR3 length: 15 residues. Per the germline V gene, CDR1 is SGHAT and CDR2 is FQNNGV. The CDR3 spells CAQQVYSSGANVLTF.

This chain joins TRBV5-4 and TRBJ1-1. The germline gives CDR1 SGHNT, CDR2 YYREEE (reference sequence). The CDR3 extends over 14 amino acids. The CDR3 reads CASSLERGGTEAFF.

The CDR3 loop reads CARVGGGGSDTQYF. The chain uses TRBV2 and TRBJ2-3; TCRdb lists TRBD1, though no DNA is available to test this call. The CDR3 runs 14 residues. Germline values: CDR1 SNHLY, CDR2 FYNNEI.

The chain joins TRBV19 to TRBJ2-3; TCRdb proposes TRBD2, but this gene call is untestable without DNA. The length of the CDR3 is 16 residues. CDR1 and CDR2 from the germline V gene are LNHDA and SQIVND (reference sequence). The CDR3 here is CASSIEAGGHTDTQYF. The variable domain in full, with the rest retrieved from reference TRBV19 and TRBJ2-3, is DGGITQSPKYLFRKEGQNVTLSCEQNLNHDAMYWYRQDPGQGLRLIYYSQIVNDFQKGDIAEGYSVSREKKESFPLTVTSAQKNPTAFYLCASSIEAGGHTDTQYFGPGTRLTVL.

J is TRBJ2-7 and V is TRBV13. There are 15 residues in the CDR3. The V gene's germline CDR1 is PRHDT and CDR2 FYEKMQ (reference sequence). The CDR3 loop reads CASSLTGPSSYEQYF.

This chain uses TRBV4-1 with TRBJ2-7; TCRdb returns TRBD2, unconfirmable since there is no DNA. Looked up from germline, CDR1 is MGHRA and CDR2 is YSYEKL. The CDR3 runs to 15 residues. The CDR3: CASSPSGGFSYEQYF.

The V gene is TRBV27, the J gene TRBJ2-2; TCRdb lists TRBD1, though no DNA is available to test this call. The length of the CDR3 is 17 residues. CDR1 MNHEY and CDR2 SMNVEV come from the germline V gene (reference sequence). The CDR3: CASSFNRGPENTGELFF.

The chain carries TRBV27 and TRBJ2-1. The CDR3 is 15 residues long. Germline CDR1 and CDR2: MNHEY and SMNVEV (reference sequence). The CDR3 spells CASSRSGNSYNEQFF.

The chain employs TRBV29-1 and TRBJ2-1; the TRBD1 assignment by TCRdb is unverifiable without DNA. Germline V CDR1 and CDR2: SQVTM, ANQGSEA. This CDR3 is 15 amino acids long. This CDR3 reads CSVFSDRALLNEQFF.

This CDR3 is CASSPKGQNQPQHF. The gene calls are TRBV3-1 and TRBJ1-5; TCRdb's D call of TRBD1 is untestable without DNA. The length of the CDR3 is 14 residues. Germline V CDR1 and CDR2: LGHDT, YNNKEL (reference sequence).

The chain combines TRBV15 with TRBJ2-1; with no DNA, the TCRdb D assignment of TRBD1 cannot be verified. The CDR3 has 16 residues. Germline assignment: CDR1 LNHNV and CDR2 YYDKDF (reference sequence). The CDR3 here is CATSSGGGAIDNEQFF.